Within the sample, the clone carrying this T cell receptor (beta chain) is large. Its specificity is not known. This sample stems from a study of tissue T cells after allogeneic stem cell transplantation. Study-wide background: Patients with graft-versus-host disease had grafts: four unmodified, three CD34-selected and T-cell-depleted. Findings and limits, study-wide: Motif-based clustering found tissue-specific repertoire signatures shared across patients, though few clones were shared. Blood and spleen captured only part of the tissue TCR repertoire.

This research-autopsy study prospectively enrolled adult allogeneic hematopoietic cell transplant recipients with steroid-refractory graft-versus-host disease. Autopsy tissues included GI tract, liver, skin and lymphoid organs. Trimming left V 1 base short and J 0 bases short, with 13 bases between. The CDR3 covers 17 residues. Germline V CDR1 and CDR2: MNHEY, SVGEGT. Clones were read by immunoSEQ multiplex PCR, and TCRdb kept only the in-frame ones, dropping some. The sample yields hundreds of clones, about half seen once. The input for sequencing was kidney tissue, taken at autopsy. J is TRBJ1-3 and V is TRBV6-2 or TRBV6-3; a weak D match, TRBD1 (6 bases). The receptor's source is a female patient between 40 and 75 years old with steroid-refractory graft-versus-host disease after an allogeneic stem cell transplant. Some T cells may arise from the graft donor. Here the CDR3 reads CASSYFGGAFSGNTIYF. In DNA, the CDR3 is TGTGCCAGCAGTTACTTCGGGGGGGCCTTCTCTGGAAACACCATATATTTT.